One and the same sample provided the 16 T cell receptor beta chains below, sequenced in a study of blood T cell repertoires in COVID-19. The data were produced by immunoSEQ multiplex PCR, yet TCRdb's version contains in-frame clones alone and is incomplete. The sample has over 100,000 clones, almost 70% seen once. The sample taken for sequencing was peripheral blood. These receptors came from a woman between 65 and 79 years old with acute or convalescent COVID-19.

The genes are TRBV9 and TRBJ1-4; 7 nucleotides line up with TRBD1. The CDR3 has 15 residues. V shed 0 bases and J 7 bases; nucleotides not matched to a gene: 6. CDR1 is SGDLS and CDR2 is YYNGEE in the germline V gene. The CDR3 DNA reads as TGTGCCAGCAGCGTAGAGGAGGGGGCGTCTGAAAAACTGTTTTTT. This sequence encodes CASSVEEGASEKLFF.

The chain uses TRBV10-1 and TRBJ1-2; D unresolved. The V gene's germline CDR1 is WNHNN and CDR2 SYGVQD (reference sequence). The CDR3 spans 13 residues. Trimming removed 0 bases at V and 4 bases at J, with 6 bases between. The CDR3, as DNA: TGCGCCAGCAGTGAGTCTCGAGGCTATGGCTACACCTTC. It codes for CASSESRGYGYTF.

The table lists this clone with a count of one. The genes are TRBV11-2 and TRBJ2-3; 12 bases are shared with TRBD2. The V gene's germline CDR1 is SGHAT and CDR2 FQNNGV. J lost 5 bases, V lost 5 bases, and 14 bases had no gene match. CDR3 size: 18 residues. The CDR3, as DNA: TGTGCCAGCAGCCATTTCTCGACTAGCGGGGGATCGAGAGATACGCAGTATTTT. Its translation: CASSHFSTSGGSRDTQYF.

This chain connects TRBV5-5 to TRBJ2-5, with 14 positions matching TRBD2. The V and J ends lost 4 bases and 4 bases, in that order; junction bases with no gene match: 3. Germline loops: CDR1 SGHKS, CDR2 YYEKEE (reference sequence). The CDR3 length is 15 residues. CDR3 protein: CASSRLAGGRETQYF. CDR3 nucleotide sequence: TGTGCCAGCAGCCGACTAGCGGGAGGGAGAGAGACCCAGTACTTC. Based on the CDR3 plus reference TRBV5-5 and TRBJ2-5, the full variable domain is DAGVTQSPTHLIKTRGQQVTLRCSPISGHKSVSWYQQVLGQGPQFIFQYYEKEERGRGNFPDRFSARQFPNYSSELNVNALLLGDSALYLCASSRLAGGRETQYFGPGTRLLVL.

This clone was counted a few times. The chain combines TRBV19 with TRBJ1-2, with D possibly matching TRBD1 (5 bases). CDR3 size: 15 residues. Germline V CDR1 and CDR2: LNHDA, SQIVND (reference sequence). Between the trimmed V and J ends, which lost 5 bases and 3 bases, there was a span of 16 bases. This CDR3 is CASSWSVGGDYGYTF. The CDR3 DNA sequence: TGTGCCAGTAGTTGGAGTGTTGGAGGGGACTATGGCTACACCTTC.

This clone has just one count. This chain connects TRBV5-1 to TRBJ1-2, with TRBD1 matching over 10 bases. The trim removed 3 bases at V and 3 bases at J, leaving 11 bases unmatched. Germline V lookup: CDR1 SGHRS, CDR2 YFSETQ. This CDR3 has 17 residues. The CDR3 is CASSSTGGGLTDYGYTF. The CDR3, as DNA: TGCGCCAGCAGCTCGACAGGGGGCGGGTTAACTGACTATGGCTACACCTTC.

V is TRBV7-9 and J is TRBJ2-2; D may be TRBD1 (6 bases). This CDR3 has 14 amino acids. CDR1 is SEHNR, CDR2 FQNEAQ, per germline (reference sequence). V dropped 4 bases and J dropped 4 bases, with 10 bases sitting between them. The CDR3 sequence: CASSSGTFTGELFF. DNA of the CDR3: TGTGCCAGCAGCTCCGGGACATTCACCGGGGAGCTGTTTTTT. The full variable domain, its missing parts supplied by reference TRBV7-9 and TRBJ2-2, is DTGVSQNPRHKITKRGQNVTFRCDPISEHNRLYWYRQTLGQGPEFLTYFQNEAQLEKSRLLSDRFSAERPKGSFSTLEIQRTEQGDSAMYLCASSSGTFTGELFFGEGSRLTVL.

The chain carries TRBV3-1 (or the pseudogene TRBV3-2) and TRBJ1-2; 8 bases map to TRBD1. The CDR3 is made up of 15 amino acids. The germline V gene has CDR1 LGHDT and CDR2 YNNKEL (reference sequence). The J segment lost 5 bases and the V segment lost 1 base, leaving 6 bases of the junction unmatched. CDR3 loop: CASSQGTGSGYGYTF. The DNA of the CDR3 is TGTGCCAGCAGCCAAGGGACAGGGAGTGGGTATGGCTACACCTTC.

The V call is TRBV28, the J call TRBJ2-7; TRBD2 is a possible D gene (6 bases). This CDR3 contains 14 residues. The germline gives CDR1 MDHEN, CDR2 SYDVKM. V was trimmed by 5 bases and J by 7 bases, leaving 18 bases between them. For the CDR3, the DNA is TGTGCCAGCAGTCCCGCAACGGGAGTCAGGGAGCAGTACTTC. It codes for CASSPATGVREQYF.

CDR3 region: CATSDSAIEGQDNQPQHF. The CDR3 DNA is TGTGCCACCAGTGATTCCGCCATAGAGGGACAGGACAATCAGCCCCAGCATTTT. The genes are TRBV24-1 and TRBJ1-5, with 8 positions matching TRBD1. This CDR3 contains 18 residues. Germline loops: CDR1 KGHDR, CDR2 SFDVKD. Trimming at V came to 2 bases and at J to 3 bases, leaving 11 bases not matched to a gene.

The rearrangement links TRBV2 to TRBJ1-2; no reliable D call. The germline V gene has CDR1 SNHLY and CDR2 FYNNEI. V shed 1 base and J shed 5 bases, with 8 bases lying between them. The CDR3 has 13 amino acids. The CDR3 coding sequence is TGTGCCAGCAGTGAAGTTAGGCGGTATGGCTACACCTTC. It encodes CASSEVRRYGYTF.

V is TRBV6-5 and J is TRBJ1-1; possibly TRBD1 for D (6 bases). Germline CDR1 reads MNHEY; CDR2 reads SVGAGI. The CDR3 is made up of 13 amino acids. V lost 7 bases and J lost 5, with 14 bases in between. CDR3 amino acids: CASTAQGPTEAFF. CDR3 nucleotides: TGTGCCAGCACGGCGCAGGGGCCAACTGAAGCTTTCTTT.

The chain joins TRBV6-5 to TRBJ2-7; 12 bases match TRBD2. Per the germline V gene, CDR1 is MNHEY and CDR2 is SVGAGI. The CDR3 is made up of 14 amino acids. Unmatched junction bases numbered 6, after V lost 7 bases and J lost 5 bases. The CDR3 DNA reads as TGTGCCAGCAATAGACTAGCGGGAGACGACGAGCAGTACTTC. Its protein is CASNRLAGDDEQYF.

The chain has TRBV7-2 and TRBJ2-2; TRBD2 matches at 12 bases. This CDR3 region has 19 residues. J gave up 7 bases and V 6 bases, and 18 bases lay outside the gene matches. CDR1 and CDR2 (germline): SGHTA, FQGNSA. In DNA, the CDR3 is TGTGCCAGCAGGCTTTTCCCAGGACTAGCGGGGCGACCGGGCGGGGAGCTGTTTTTT. This encodes CASRLFPGLAGRPGGELFF.

The sample holds one count of this clone. This chain joins TRBV6-5 and TRBJ1-1, with D uncertain. Germline-derived CDR1 and CDR2 are MNHEY and SVGAGI. The V gene lost 6 bases and the J gene lost 1 base, with 9 bases spanning the gap. This CDR3 comprises 13 residues. CDR3 nucleotides: TGTGCCAGCAGCGCTAGAACGAACACTGAAGCTTTCTTT. Protein sequence: CASSARTNTEAFF.

The CDR3 nucleotides are TGTGCCAGCAGGGTGGCGGGAGCGACTGAAGCTTTCTTT. This gives the protein CASRVAGATEAFF. The chain carries TRBV7-9 and TRBJ1-1; no clear D. The CDR3 runs 13 residues. V lost 6 bases and J lost 5, with 13 bases in between. Germline assignment: CDR1 SEHNR and CDR2 FQNEAQ (reference sequence).